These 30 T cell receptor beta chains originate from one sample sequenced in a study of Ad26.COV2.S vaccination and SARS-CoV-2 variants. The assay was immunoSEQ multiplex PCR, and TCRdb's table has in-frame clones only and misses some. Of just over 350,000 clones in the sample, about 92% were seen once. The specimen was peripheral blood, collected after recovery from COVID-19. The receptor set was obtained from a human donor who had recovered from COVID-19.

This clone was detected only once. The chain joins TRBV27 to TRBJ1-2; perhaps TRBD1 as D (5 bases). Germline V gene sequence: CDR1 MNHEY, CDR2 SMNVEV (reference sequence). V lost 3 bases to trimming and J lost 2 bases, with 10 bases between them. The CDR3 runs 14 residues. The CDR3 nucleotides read TGTGCCAGCAGTTTCGAGGGGCAAAACTATGGCTACACCTTC. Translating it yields CASSFEGQNYGYTF.

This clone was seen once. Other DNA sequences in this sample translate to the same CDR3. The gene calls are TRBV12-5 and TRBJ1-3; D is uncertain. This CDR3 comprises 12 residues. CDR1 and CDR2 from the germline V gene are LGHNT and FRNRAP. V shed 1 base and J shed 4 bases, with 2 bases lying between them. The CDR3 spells CASGLEGNTIYF. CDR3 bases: TGTGCTAGTGGTTTGGAGGGAAACACCATATATTTT.

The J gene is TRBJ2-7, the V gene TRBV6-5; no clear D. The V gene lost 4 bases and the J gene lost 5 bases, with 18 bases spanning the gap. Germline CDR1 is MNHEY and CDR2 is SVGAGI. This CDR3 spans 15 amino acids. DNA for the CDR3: TGTGCCAGCAGTTTAGGTCTCTGGGATACGAACGAGCAGTACTTC. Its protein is CASSLGLWDTNEQYF.

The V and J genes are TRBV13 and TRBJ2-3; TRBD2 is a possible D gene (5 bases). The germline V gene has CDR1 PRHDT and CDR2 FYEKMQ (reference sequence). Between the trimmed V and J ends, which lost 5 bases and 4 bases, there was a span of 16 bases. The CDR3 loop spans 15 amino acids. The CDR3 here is CASSPGRGEADTQYF. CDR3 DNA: TGTGCCAGCAGCCCAGGACGGGGAGAGGCAGATACGCAGTATTTT.

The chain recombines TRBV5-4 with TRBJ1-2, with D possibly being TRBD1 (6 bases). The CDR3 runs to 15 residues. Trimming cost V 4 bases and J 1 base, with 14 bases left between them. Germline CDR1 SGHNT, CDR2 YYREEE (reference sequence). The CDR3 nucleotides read TGTGCCAGCAGCCTGGGGGGGCAGAGTAACTATGGCTACACCTTC. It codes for CASSLGGQSNYGYTF. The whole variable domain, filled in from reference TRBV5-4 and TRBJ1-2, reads ETGVTQSPTHLIKTRGQQVTLRCSSQSGHNTVSWYQQALGQGPQFIFQYYREEENGRGNFPPRFSGLQFPNYSSELNVNALELDDSALYLCASSLGGQSNYGYTFGSGTRLTVV.

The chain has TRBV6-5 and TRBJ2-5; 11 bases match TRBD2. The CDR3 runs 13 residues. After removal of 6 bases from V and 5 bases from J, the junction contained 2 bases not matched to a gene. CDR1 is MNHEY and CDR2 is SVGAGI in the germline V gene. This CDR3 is CASRLAGAETQYF. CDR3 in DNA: TGTGCCAGCAGACTAGCGGGGGCGGAGACCCAGTACTTC.

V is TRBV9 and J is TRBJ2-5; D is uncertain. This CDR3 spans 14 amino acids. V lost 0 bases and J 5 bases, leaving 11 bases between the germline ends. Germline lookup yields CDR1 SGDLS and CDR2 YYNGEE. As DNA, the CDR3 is TGTGCCAGCAGCGTAGAGGGTCCGCAGGAGACCCAGTACTTC. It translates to CASSVEGPQETQYF.

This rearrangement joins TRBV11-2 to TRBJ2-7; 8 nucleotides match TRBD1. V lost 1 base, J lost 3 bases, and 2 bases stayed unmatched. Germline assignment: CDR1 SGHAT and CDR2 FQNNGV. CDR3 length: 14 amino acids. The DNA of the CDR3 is TGTGCCAGCAGCTTAGGTACAGGGGGCTACGAGCAGTACTTC. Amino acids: CASSLGTGGYEQYF. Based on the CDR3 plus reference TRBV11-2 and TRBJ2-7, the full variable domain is EAGVAQSPRYKIIEKRQSVAFWCNPISGHATLYWYQQILGQGPKLLIQFQNNGVVDDSQLPKDRFSAERLKGVDSTLKIQPAKLEDSAVYLCASSLGTGGYEQYFGPGTRLTVT.

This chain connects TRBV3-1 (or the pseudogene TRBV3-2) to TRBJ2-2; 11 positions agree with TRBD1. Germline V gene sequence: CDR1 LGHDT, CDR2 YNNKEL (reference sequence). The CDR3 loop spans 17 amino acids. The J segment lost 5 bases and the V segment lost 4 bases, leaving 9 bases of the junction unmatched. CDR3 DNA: TGTGCCAGCAGCCCCCCCAGGGGACAGGGGGGTACCGGGGAGCTGTTTTTT. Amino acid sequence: CASSPPRGQGGTGELFF.

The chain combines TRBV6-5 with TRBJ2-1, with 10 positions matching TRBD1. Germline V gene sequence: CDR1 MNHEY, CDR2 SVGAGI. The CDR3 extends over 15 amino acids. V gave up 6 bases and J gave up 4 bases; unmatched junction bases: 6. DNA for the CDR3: TGTGCCAGCAGATCCGGGACAGGGGAATACAATGAGCAGTTCTTC. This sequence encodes CASRSGTGEYNEQFF.

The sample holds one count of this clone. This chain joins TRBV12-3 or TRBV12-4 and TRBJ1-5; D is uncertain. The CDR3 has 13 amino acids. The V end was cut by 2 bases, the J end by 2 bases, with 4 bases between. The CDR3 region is CASSLNGNQPQHF. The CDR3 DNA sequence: TGTGCCAGCAGTTTAAATGGCAATCAGCCCCAGCATTTT.

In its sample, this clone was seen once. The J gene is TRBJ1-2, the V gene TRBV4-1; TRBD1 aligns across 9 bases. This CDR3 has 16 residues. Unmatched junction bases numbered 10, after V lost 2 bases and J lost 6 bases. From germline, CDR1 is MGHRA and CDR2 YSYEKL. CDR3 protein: CASSQRRTGAPDGYTF. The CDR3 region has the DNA TGCGCCAGCAGCCAAAGGAGGACAGGGGCACCGGATGGCTACACCTTC.

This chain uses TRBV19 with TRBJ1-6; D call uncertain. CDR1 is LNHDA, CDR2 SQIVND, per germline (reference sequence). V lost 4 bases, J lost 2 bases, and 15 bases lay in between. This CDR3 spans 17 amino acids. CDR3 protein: CASSKLLDATYNSPLHF. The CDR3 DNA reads TGTGCCAGTAGTAAATTACTGGACGCTACCTATAATTCACCCCTCCACTTT.

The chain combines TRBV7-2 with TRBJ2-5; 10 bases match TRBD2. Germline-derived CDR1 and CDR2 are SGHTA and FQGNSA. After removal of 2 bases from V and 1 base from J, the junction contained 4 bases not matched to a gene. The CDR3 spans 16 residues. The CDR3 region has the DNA TGTGCCAGCAGCTTACTAGCGGGGGCCATCCAAGAGACCCAGTACTTC. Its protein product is CASSLLAGAIQETQYF.

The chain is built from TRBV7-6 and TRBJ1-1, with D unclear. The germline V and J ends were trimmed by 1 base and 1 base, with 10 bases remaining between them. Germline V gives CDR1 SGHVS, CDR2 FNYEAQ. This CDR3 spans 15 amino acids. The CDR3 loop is CASSLVLAKNTEAFF. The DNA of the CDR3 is TGTGCCAGCAGCTTAGTTCTGGCCAAGAACACTGAAGCTTTCTTT.

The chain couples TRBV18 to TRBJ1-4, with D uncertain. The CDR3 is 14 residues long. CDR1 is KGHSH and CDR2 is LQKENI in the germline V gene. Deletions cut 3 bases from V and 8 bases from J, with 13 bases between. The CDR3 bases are TGTGCCAGCTCACCGAGCCTGGGAGAGGAAAAACTGTTTTTT. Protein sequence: CASSPSLGEEKLFF.

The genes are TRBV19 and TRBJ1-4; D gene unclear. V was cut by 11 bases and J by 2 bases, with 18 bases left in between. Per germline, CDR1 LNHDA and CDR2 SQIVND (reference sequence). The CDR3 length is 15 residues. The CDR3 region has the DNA TGTGCCTCCGACTCCCGAGGACGGACTAATGAAAAACTGTTTTTT. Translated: CASDSRGRTNEKLFF.

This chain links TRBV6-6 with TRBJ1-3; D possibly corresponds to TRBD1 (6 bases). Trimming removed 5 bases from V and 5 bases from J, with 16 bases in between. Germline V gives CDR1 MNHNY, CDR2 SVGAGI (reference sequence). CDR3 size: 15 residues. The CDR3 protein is CASSATTGERNTIYF. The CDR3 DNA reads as TGTGCCAGCAGTGCCACGACAGGAGAGCGAAACACCATATATTTT.

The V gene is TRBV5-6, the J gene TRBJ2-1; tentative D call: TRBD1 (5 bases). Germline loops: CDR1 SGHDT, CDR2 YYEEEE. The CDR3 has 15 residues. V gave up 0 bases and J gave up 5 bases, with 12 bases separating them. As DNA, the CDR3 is TGTGCCAGCAGCTTGGATCCAGGGTTTAACAATGAGCAGTTCTTC. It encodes CASSLDPGFNNEQFF.

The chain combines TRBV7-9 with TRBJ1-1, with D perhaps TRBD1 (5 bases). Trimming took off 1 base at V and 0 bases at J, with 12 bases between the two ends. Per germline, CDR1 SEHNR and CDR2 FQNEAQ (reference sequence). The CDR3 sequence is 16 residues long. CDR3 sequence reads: CASSLVQGIMNTEAFF. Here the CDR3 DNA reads TGTGCCAGCAGCTTAGTGCAGGGCATCATGAACACTGAAGCTTTCTTT.

This CDR3 is CASSSLISPYEQYF. The CDR3 bases are TGTGCCAGCAGTTCTCTTATTTCCCCCTACGAGCAGTACTTC. The V call is TRBV6-2 or TRBV6-3, the J call TRBJ2-7, with D hard to call. Germline CDR1 MNHEY, CDR2 SVGEGT. V dropped 4 bases and J dropped 2 bases, with 12 bases sitting between them. The CDR3 has 14 residues.

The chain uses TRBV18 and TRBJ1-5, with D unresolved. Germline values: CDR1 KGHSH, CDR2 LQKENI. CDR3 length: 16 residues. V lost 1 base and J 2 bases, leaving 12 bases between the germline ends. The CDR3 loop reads CASSPRGGLGNQPQHF. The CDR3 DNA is TGTGCCAGCTCACCACGTGGCGGCCTCGGCAATCAGCCCCAGCATTTT.

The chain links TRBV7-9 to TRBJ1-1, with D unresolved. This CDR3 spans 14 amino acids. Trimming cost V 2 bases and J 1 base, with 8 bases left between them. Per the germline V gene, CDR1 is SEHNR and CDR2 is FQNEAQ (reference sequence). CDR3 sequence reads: CASSLKGTNTEAFF. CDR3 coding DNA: TGTGCCAGCAGCTTAAAAGGAACGAACACTGAAGCTTTCTTT.

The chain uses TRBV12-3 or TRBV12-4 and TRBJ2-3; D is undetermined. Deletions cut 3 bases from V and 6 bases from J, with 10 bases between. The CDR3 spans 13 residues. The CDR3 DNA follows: TGTGCCAGCAGTTTTGTCCGCCGGGATACGCAGTATTTT. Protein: CASSFVRRDTQYF.

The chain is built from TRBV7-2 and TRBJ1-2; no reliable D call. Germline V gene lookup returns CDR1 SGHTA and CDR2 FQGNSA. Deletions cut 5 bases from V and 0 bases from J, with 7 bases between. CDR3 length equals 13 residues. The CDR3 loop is CASSQVANYGYTF. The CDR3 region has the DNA TGTGCCAGCAGCCAGGTAGCTAACTATGGCTACACCTTC.

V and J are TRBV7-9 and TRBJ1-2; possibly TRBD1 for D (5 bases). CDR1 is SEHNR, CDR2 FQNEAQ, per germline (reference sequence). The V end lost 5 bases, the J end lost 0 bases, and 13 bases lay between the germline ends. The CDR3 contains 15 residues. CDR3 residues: CASSPPTAPNYGYTF. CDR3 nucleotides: TGTGCCAGCAGCCCTCCGACAGCCCCTAACTATGGCTACACCTTC. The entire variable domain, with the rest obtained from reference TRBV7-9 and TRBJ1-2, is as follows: DTGVSQNPRHKITKRGQNVTFRCDPISEHNRLYWYRQTLGQGPEFLTYFQNEAQLEKSRLLSDRFSAERPKGSFSTLEIQRTEQGDSAMYLCASSPPTAPNYGYTFGSGTRLTVV.

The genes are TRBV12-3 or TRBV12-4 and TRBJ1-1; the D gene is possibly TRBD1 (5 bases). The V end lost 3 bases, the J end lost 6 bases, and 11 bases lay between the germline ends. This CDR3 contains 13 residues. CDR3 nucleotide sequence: TGTGCCAGCAGTTTGGGGGGGGACCCTGAAGCTTTCTTT. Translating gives CASSLGGDPEAFF.

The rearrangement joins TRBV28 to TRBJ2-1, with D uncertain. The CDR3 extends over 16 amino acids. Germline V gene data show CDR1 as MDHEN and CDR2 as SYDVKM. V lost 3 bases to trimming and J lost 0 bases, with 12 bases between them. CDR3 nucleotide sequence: TGTGCCAGCAGTTTGGGCTACTCTATCTCCTACAATGAGCAGTTCTTC. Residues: CASSLGYSISYNEQFF.

The CDR3 sequence is CASSYSSVSYNSPLHF. Written as DNA, the CDR3 is TGTGCCAGCAGTTACTCCTCCGTCTCCTATAATTCACCCCTCCACTTT. The chain links TRBV6-6 to TRBJ1-6; D ambiguous. Germline V gene sequence: CDR1 MNHNY, CDR2 SVGAGI (reference sequence). V was pared by 0 bases and J by 0 bases, with 6 bases between. The CDR3 spans 16 residues.

This CDR3 reads CASSEDLVTRRGLEKLFF. CDR3 coding DNA: TGTGCCAGCAGTGAAGATTTAGTTACGAGGAGGGGGCTTGAAAAACTGTTTTTT. The V and J genes are TRBV6-1 and TRBJ1-4, with TRBD1 matching 7 bases. This CDR3 is built from 18 residues. V was pared by 1 base and J by 7 bases, with 15 bases of the junction left unmatched. Per the germline V gene, CDR1 is MNHNS and CDR2 is SASEGT.